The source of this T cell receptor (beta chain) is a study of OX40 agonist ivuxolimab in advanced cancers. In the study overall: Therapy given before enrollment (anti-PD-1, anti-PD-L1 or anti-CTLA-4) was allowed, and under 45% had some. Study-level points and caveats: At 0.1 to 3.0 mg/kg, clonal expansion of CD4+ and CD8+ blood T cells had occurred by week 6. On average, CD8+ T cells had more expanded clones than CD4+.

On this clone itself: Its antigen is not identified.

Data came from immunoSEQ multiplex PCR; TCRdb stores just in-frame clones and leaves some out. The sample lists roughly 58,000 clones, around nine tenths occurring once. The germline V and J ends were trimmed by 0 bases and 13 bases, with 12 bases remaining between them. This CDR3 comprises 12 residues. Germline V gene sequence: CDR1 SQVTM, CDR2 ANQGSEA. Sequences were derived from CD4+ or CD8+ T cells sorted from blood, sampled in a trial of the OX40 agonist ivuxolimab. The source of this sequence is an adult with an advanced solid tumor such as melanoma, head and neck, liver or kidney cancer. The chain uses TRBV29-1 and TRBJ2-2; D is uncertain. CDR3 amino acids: CSVEDNTSVLFF. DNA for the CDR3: TGCAGCGTTGAAGATAACACCTCCGTGCTGTTTTTT.